This T cell receptor beta chain originates from a study of T cell responses to AZD1222 COVID-19 vaccine (dated by TCRdb to about 2021). Regarding the study in general: Because spike-specific TCR depth and breadth did not differ between the two schedules, AZD1222 recipients who got a second dose at roughly 4 weeks were pooled with those who got a second dose at roughly 12 weeks. A total of 233 trial participants underwent TCR sequencing, of whom approximately 200 had received two doses of AZD1222 and roughly 26 had received two doses of the MenACWY control vaccine. Enrollment into the trials was organized by age into subgroups of 18-55, 56-69 and 70-plus years, and those subgroups contained roughly 150, 30 and 60 TCR-sequenced participants, respectively.

The CDR3 regions of human TCRbeta chains were analyzed by immunosequencing. Regarding the original processing steps: Repertoire TCRs were checked for matches against a reference library of SARS-CoV-2-specific TCRs that had been generated using the MIRA antigen-specificity platform. Breadth was defined as the fraction of unique TCRs that were SARS-CoV-2-associated. Depth was defined as the fraction of total T cells that were SARS-CoV-2-associated. Using the MIRA data, each spike-specific TCR was mapped to the spike region that the TCR reacts to and placed in a CD4 or CD8 class. Log10-transformed breadth and depth values were compared by one-way ANOVA with Sidak's multiple comparisons tests. This immuneACCESS table, as held by TCRdb, lists in-frame sequences with V and J called but not all clones. Of the missing ones, under half trace to an unresolved V gene in checked studies; the others have no known cause. V, J and clone size derive from that table, while D and trimming were established from the DNA sequence. Counted in this sample were more than 95,000 clones; approximately 90% of them appeared once. Of the sample, just under 7.5% is held by the ten largest clones.

The time point label for this specimen denotes: baseline before first vaccination. Vaccinee samples were obtained from the UK trials COV001 and COV002, which included a single-blind randomized controlled phase 2/3 trial of AZD1222 (ChAdOx1 nCoV-19) in healthy adults. For TCRbeta chain sequencing, PBMC samples from trial participants were taken at day 0 and at day 28 after the second dose. Worth noting for this clone: Its antigen is currently not known. No qualities accompany the bases; no much larger clone lies one base away.

Overall study results and their limits: Most participants were white British and females outnumbered males, and the authors suggested that clonal diversity may have been underestimated. Reportedly, close to half of the unique spike-specific TCRs recognized epitopes lying outside the regions that are mutated in the B.1.351 and B.1.1.7 variants. In the small 56-69-year group, the increase in depth fell short of significance, most likely because of low power. A significant rise in spike-specific TCR breadth and depth was observed after two AZD1222 doses relative to day 0 and relative to MenACWY recipients. The whole spike protein was spanned by vaccine-associated CD4 TCRs, and dominant responses were seen in regions 160-218 and 743-854. Because no samples from the day 14 peak response were available, repertoires could be characterized only after the peak T cell response. Only five to seven AZD1222 recipients were SARS-CoV-2 seropositive at baseline, limiting conclusions about previously exposed vaccinees.

V gives up 4 bases and J gives up 2 bases, and the segment between their germline ends measures 12 bases. The CDR3 has 14 amino acids, counting the end cysteine and phenylalanine. The DNA shown is the 42-base CDR3, in frame from base 1. In the germline V gene, CDR1 corresponds to SGHTA and CDR2 to FQGNSA. The sequence came from an adult in good health. Specimen: peripheral blood, collected on day 0 of AZD1222 vaccination. The rearrangement combines TRBV7-2 with TRBJ2-7, with the D segment possibly TRBD1 or TRBD2, each aligning over 7 bases. CDR3 region: CASSSGGGPYEQYF. The nucleotides read TGTGCCAGCAGCTCAGGGGGGGGTCCCTACGAGCAGTACTTC.